This T cell receptor beta chain emerged from a study of beta chain features in type 1 diabetes. Study overall: Regarding age, gender and cell yields, patients proved similar to healthy donors. Study results and caveats: Among patients with Type 1 diabetes, TCRB CDR3s were moderately but significantly shorter in every one of the four CD4+ subsets. The study found that naive, central memory and Treg TCRB repertoires appeared more similar in patients than in healthy donors.

This clone showed up just a few times. Its antigen is unidentified. Since all of the isolated RNA was reverse transcribed, expressed TCRB transcripts were what got sequenced. Method: immunoSEQ multiplex PCR; TCRdb's copy keeps in-frame clones and lacks some. This sample has 400,000 or so clones, with roughly an eighth found just once. Sequencing used naive CD4+ T cells from blood. This clonotype was sampled from a woman aged 18-29 years with type 1 diabetes.

The CDR3 loop is CASSLRGTSGYNEQFF. The CDR3 region has the DNA TGTGCCAGCAGCTTGAGGGGGACTAGCGGTTACAATGAGCAGTTCTTC. The chain links TRBV5-6 to TRBJ2-1; TRBD2 matches 11 bases. The J segment lost 4 bases and the V segment lost 1 base, leaving 4 bases of the junction unmatched. CDR1 SGHDT and CDR2 YYEEEE come from the germline V gene. This CDR3 is built from 16 residues.